This T cell receptor beta chain is from a study of T cell repertoires in cytomegalovirus infection (dated by TCRdb to between 2017 and 2020). Notes on the research overall: Donor HLA type was relevant to the analysis, because carriage of CMV infection together with the matching HLA type was indicated by public TCR beta signatures. Overall study results and their limits: The ex vivo response was dominated by HLA-C-restricted CMV-specific TCR beta clonotypes, and the single most frequent clonotype in two of eight donors was supplied by these HLA-C-restricted clonotypes. Cumulative frequency of public TCR beta family members discriminated carriers of CMV infection plus the relevant HLA type in this cohort and an independent approximately 360-donor cohort.

This clonotype was observed many times. The antigen it recognizes is unknown. No qualities accompany the bases; no much larger clone lies one base away. The sequencer was an Illumina HiSeq 1500. Using fastp at Q25 and MiXCR, TCRdb reprocessed the public reads and kept productive beta chains. Rows with one shared CDR3 protein collapse into an entry with the most common genes and DNA. In this sample the table shows 100,000 to 150,000 distinct CDR3 sequences, about 10% of which occur a single time. Of the sample, around 10% is held by the ten largest clones. Reading from cysteine to phenylalanine, the CDR3 counts 18 amino acids. Only CDR3 DNA remains: 54 bases, in frame from the first base. Trimming leaves V shorter by 0 bases and J shorter by 2 bases, with the junction holding 10 bases beyond the gene matches. Per the germline V gene, SNHLY is the CDR1 and FYNNEI is the CDR2.

The sample consisted of PBMCs. Rearrangement joined TRBV2 to TRBJ2-1; 7 junctional bases match TRBD2. This clonotype originated in a human donor in good health (CMV status not recorded). Some clones in this sample may be carry-over from other donors' samples. The nucleotide sequence is given as TGTGCCAGCAGTGAAGCTATGATGGGGGGGGGGACCTACAATGAGCAGTTCTTC. Translation gives CASSEAMMGGGTYNEQFF.